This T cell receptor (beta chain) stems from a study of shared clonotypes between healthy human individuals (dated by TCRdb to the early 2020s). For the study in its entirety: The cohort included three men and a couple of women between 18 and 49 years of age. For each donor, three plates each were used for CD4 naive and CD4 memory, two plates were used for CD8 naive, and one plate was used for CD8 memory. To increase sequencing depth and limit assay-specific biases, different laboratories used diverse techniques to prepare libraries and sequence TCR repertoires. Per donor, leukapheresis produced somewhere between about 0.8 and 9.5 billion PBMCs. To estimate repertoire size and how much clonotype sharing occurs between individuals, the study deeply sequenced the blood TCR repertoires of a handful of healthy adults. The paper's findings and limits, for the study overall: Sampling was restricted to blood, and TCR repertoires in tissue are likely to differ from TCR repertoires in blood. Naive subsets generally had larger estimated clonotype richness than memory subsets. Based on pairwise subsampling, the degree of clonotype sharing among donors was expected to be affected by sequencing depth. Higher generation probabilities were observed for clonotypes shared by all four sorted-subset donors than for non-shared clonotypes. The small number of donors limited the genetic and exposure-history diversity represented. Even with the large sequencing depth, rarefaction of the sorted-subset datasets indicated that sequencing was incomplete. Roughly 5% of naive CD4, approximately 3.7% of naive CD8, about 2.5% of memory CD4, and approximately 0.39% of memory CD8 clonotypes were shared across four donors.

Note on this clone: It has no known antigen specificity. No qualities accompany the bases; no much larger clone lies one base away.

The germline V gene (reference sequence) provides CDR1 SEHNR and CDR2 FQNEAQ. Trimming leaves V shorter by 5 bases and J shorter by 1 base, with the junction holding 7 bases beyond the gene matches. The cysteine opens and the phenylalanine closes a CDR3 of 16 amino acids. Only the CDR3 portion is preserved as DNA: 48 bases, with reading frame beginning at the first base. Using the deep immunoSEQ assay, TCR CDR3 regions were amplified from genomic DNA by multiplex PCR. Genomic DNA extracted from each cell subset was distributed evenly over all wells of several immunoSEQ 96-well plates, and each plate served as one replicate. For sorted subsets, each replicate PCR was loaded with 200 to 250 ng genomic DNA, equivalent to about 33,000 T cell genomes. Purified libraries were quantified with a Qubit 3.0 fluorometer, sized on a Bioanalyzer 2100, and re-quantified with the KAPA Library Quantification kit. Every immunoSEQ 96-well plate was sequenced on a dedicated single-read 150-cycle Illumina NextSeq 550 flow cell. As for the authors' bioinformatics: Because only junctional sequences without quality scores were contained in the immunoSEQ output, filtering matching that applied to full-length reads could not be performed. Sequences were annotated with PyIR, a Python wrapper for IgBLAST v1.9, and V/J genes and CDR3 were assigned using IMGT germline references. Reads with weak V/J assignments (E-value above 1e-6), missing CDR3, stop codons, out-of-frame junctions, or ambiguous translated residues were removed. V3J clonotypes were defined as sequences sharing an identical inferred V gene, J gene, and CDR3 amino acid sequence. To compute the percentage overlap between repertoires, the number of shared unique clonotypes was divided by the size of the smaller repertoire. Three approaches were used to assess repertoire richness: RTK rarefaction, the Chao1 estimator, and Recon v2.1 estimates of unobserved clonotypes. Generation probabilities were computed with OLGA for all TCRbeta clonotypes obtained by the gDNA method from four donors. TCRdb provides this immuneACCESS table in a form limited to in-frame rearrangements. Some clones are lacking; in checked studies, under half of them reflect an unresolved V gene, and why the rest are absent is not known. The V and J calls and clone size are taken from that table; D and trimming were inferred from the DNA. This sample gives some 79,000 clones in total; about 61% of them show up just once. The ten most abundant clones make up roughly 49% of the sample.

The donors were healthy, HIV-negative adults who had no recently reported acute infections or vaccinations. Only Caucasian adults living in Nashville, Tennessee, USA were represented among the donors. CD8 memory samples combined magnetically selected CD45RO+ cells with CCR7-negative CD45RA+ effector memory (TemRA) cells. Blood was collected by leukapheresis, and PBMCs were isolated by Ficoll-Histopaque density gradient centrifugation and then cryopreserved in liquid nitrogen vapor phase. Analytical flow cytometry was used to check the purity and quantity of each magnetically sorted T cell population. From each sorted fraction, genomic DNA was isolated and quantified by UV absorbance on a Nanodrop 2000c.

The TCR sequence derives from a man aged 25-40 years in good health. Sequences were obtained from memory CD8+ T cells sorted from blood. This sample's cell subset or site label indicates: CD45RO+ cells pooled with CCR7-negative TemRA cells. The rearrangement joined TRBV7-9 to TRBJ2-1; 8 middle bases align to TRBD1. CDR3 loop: CASSGNRGSSYNEQFF. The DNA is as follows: TGTGCCAGCAGCGGAAACAGGGGGTCATCCTACAATGAGCAGTTCTTC.